This T cell receptor beta chain was documented in a study of a mutant IDH1 vaccine in newly diagnosed glioma. The time point is: week 47, end of study. Doses comprised 300 ug of mutant IDH1 20-mer peptide each, plus topical imiquimod. Profiled with immunoSEQ multiplex PCR; TCRdb holds only in-frame clones, not every one. The sample has about 94,000 clones; roughly nine tenths are singletons. V lost 2 bases and J lost 12, with 15 bases in between. Germline loops: CDR1 MNHNS, CDR2 SASEGT. This CDR3 has 13 residues. In the case of this clone: The antigen remains undetermined.

Sequencing used PBMCs, obtained from a glioma patient whose treatment included an IDH1 peptide vaccine. This receptor was identified in a woman aged 45-59 years with glioma. V and J are TRBV6-1 and TRBJ2-3; D gene unclear. The CDR3 loop is CASSELRRVDQYF. CDR3 coding DNA: TGTGCCAGCAGTGAACTAAGACGTGTGGATCAGTATTTT.